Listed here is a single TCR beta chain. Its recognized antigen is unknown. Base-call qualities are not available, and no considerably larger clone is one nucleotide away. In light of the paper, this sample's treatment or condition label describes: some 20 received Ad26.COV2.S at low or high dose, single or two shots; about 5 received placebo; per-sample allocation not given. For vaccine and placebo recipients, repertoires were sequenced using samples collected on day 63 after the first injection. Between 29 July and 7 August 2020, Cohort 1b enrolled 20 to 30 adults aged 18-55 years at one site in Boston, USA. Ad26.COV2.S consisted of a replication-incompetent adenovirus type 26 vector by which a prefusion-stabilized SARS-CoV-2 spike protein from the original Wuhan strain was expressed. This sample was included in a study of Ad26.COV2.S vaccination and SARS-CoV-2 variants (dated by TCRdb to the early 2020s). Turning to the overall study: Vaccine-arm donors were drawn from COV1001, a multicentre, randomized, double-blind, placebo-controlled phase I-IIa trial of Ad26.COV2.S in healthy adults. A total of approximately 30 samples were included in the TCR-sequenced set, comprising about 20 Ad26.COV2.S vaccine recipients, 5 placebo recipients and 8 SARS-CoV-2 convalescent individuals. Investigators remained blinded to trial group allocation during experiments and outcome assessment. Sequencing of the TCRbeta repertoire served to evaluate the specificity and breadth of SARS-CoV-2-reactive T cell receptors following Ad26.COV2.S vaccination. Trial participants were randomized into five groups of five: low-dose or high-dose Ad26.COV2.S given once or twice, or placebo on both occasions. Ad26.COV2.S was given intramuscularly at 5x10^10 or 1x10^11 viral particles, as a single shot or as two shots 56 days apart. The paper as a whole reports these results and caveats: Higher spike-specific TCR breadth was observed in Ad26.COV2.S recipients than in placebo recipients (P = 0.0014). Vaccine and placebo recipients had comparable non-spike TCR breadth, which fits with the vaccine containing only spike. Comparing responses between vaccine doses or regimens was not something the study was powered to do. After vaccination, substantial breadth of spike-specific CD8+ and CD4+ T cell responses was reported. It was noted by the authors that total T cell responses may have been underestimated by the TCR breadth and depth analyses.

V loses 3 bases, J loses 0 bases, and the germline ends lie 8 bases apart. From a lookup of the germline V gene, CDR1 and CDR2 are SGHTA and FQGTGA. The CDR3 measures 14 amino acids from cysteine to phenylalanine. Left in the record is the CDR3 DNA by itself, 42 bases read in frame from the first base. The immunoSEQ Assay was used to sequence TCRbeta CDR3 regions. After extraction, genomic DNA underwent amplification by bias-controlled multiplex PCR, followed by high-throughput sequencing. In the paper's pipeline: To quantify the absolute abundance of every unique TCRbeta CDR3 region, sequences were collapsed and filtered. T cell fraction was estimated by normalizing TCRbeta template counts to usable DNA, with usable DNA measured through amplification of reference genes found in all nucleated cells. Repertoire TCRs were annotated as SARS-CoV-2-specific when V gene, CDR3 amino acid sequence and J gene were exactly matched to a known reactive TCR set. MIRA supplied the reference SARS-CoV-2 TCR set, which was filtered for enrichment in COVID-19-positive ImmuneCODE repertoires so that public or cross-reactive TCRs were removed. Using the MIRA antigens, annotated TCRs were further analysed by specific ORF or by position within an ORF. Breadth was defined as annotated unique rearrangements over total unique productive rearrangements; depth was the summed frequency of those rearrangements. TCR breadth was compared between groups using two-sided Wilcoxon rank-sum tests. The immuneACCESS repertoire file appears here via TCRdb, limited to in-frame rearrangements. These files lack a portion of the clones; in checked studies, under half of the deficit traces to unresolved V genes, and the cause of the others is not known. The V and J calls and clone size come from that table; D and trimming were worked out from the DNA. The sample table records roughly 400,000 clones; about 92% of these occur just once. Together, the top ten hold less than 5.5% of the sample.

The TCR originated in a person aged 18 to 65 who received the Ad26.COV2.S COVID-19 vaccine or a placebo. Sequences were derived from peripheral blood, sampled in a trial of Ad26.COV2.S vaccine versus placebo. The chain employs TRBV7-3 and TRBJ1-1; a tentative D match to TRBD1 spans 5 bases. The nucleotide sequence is TGTGCCAGCAGCTTTCAGGGCTTGAACACTGAAGCTTTCTTT. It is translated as CASSFQGLNTEAFF.